A selection of T cell receptor beta chains follows, all from one sample in a study of blood T cells in healthy people across ages. TCRdb ran MiXCR on the 5' RACE reads and lists one entry per CDR3 protein. The table lists about 1 million distinct CDR3 sequences, approximately 26% of them singletons. These sequences were also reported in another study, on T cells of mothers and their children.

The sample taken for sequencing was blood. The receptors come from a girl aged 2 to 10 in good health. Both conserved end residues are trimmed from each CDR3. D genes are given only for firm matches. The size entry is marked missing in some rows and otherwise reads once, few, many or a size class.

.,TRBV13,TRBD2,TRBJ2-3,ASSPRLAEPSTDTQY
.,TRBV28,.,TRBJ1-1,ASSPNLPHEAF
few,TRBV5-1,.,TRBJ1-5,ASSPGTSSNQPQH
.,TRBV6-6,.,TRBJ2-7,ASSTSSAYEQY
few,TRBV5-1,TRBD1,TRBJ2-5,ASSSTGGREETQY
.,TRBV4-1,TRBD2,TRBJ2-5,ASSRIAGQETQY
.,TRBV11-2,TRBD2,TRBJ2-2,ASRAGTGGTGELF
.,TRBV4-1,.,TRBJ2-1,ASSQLLGLDEQF
many,TRBV7-2,.,TRBJ2-3,ASSFVLDTDTQY
once,TRBV19,.,TRBJ1-2,ASTSRDYYGYT
.,TRBV12-3/TRBV12-4,.,TRBJ1-2,ASSWGVWGYT
many,TRBV4-3,.,TRBJ2-1,ASSQVGAYNEQF
.,TRBV6-1,TRBD1,TRBJ1-2,ATSKGAARFNYGYT
few,TRBV7-9,.,TRBJ2-7,ASMPREGPHYEQY
.,TRBV12-3/TRBV12-4,.,TRBJ2-5,ASSQTEGGETQY
few,TRBV13,.,TRBJ2-5,ASSLLQAVPGQQY
few,TRBV6-5,.,TRBJ1-1,ASSRDFRVGDTEAF
.,TRBV7-9,.,TRBJ2-3,ASLTARTPDTQY
.,TRBV20-1,.,TRBJ1-4,SARATGEKLF
few,TRBV28,TRBD2,TRBJ2-3,ASAETSGTPTDTQY
.,TRBV6-5,TRBD2,.,ASSSSGRASSSETQY
few,TRBV27,TRBD1,.,ASSFGDSLHYEQY
few,TRBV12-3/TRBV12-4,.,TRBJ1-2,ASSLGWQGAYGYT
few,TRBV12-3/TRBV12-4,TRBD1,TRBJ1-5,ASSPGQGNSNQPQH
.,TRBV7-3,.,TRBJ2-5,ASSLERTGVKAQY
few,TRBV15,TRBD2,TRBJ2-5,ATSGRTRETQY
few,TRBV7-9,TRBD1,TRBJ2-2,ASSLEQGASR
few,TRBV7-8,.,.,ASSRATQGIDEQY
few,TRBV5-1,.,TRBJ2-3,ASSLVGQQSDTQY
.,TRBV11-2,TRBD2,TRBJ2-5,ASRSLRRTMTGGLKEQY
.,TRBV4-2,TRBD2,TRBJ2-2,ASSPSGTSGKRELF
.,TRBV15,TRBD1,.,ATSRDRGRDNEQF
few,TRBV20-1,.,TRBJ2-7,SARDIRDLYEQY
few,TRBV20-1,TRBD1,TRBJ2-1,SASTGGRLKDNEQF
few,TRBV4-2,TRBD1,TRBJ1-3,ASSSTGGAPGNTIY
.,TRBV7-3,.,TRBJ1-6,ASSLSGFEGSLH
.,TRBV6-2/TRBV6-3,.,TRBJ1-3,ASRLGRNTIY
few,TRBV20-1,.,TRBJ1-2,SAQPETDYGYT
.,TRBV12-3/TRBV12-4,TRBD2,TRBJ2-7,ASNYLSGPQDEQY
few,TRBV6-1,.,TRBJ2-5,ASRRRNVGKETQY
once,TRBV7-9,TRBD2,.,ASSLAERGGDNEQF
few,TRBV11-1,TRBD1,TRBJ1-5,ASSLVVPRQGTPGPLRRDAPQH